This T cell receptor beta chain is from a study of cytomegalovirus exposure and HLA in healthy donors. In germline, CDR1 is SEHNR, CDR2 FQNEAQ (reference sequence). This CDR3 contains 13 residues. The V end lost 2 bases, the J end lost 2 bases, and 6 bases lay between the germline ends. Primers for the PCR totalled 60 Vbeta and 13 Jbeta. Clones were sequenced by immunoSEQ multiplex PCR, and TCRdb holds only the in-frame ones, with some missing. This table lists about 25,000 clones. In regard to this clone: Its antigen is as yet unknown.

General observations from the study: Rates of TCR association differed by HLA locus in a later analysis, with DRB1 highest and HLA-C lowest. In a later analysis, common viral pathogens appeared linked to several of the most significant clusters.

Sequences were obtained from PBMCs. This TCR was sampled from a male donor in good health and CMV-seropositive. V usage is TRBV7-9 and J usage is TRBJ1-2; D is ambiguous. CDR3 amino acids: CASSLNTNYGYTF. CDR3 sequence (DNA): TGTGCCAGCAGCTTAAACACAAACTATGGCTACACCTTC.